This T cell receptor beta chain was captured in a study of cytomegalovirus exposure and HLA in healthy donors. The CDR3 has 13 amino acids. Germline V gene data show CDR1 as MDHEN and CDR2 as SYDVKM. J gave up 4 bases and V 2 bases, and 0 bases lay outside the gene matches. On this clone: Its antigen is not identified. Other nucleotide sequences in the sample specify the same CDR3.

Study-wide findings and caveats: Across HLA loci, a later analysis found differing TCR association rates, with DRB1 most and HLA-C fewest. There were around 160 TCR beta chains listed as cytomegalovirus-associated. Roughly even sequencing depth across donors was the assumption behind the presence/absence analyses. A few chains tied to CMV proved CMV antigen-specific in vitro.

Use of 60 Vbeta and 13 Jbeta primers characterized the PCR. Assay: immunoSEQ multiplex PCR; the TCRdb copy retains only in-frame clones and omits some. The table shows about 250,000 clones, with about 66% occurring only once. The genes are TRBV28 and TRBJ2-3; 7 nucleotides align to TRBD2. This TCR was sampled from a female donor in good health and CMV-seronegative. Source material: PBMCs. CDR3 region: CASSLAGADTQYF. DNA for the CDR3: TGTGCCAGCAGTTTAGCGGGAGCAGATACGCAGTATTTT.